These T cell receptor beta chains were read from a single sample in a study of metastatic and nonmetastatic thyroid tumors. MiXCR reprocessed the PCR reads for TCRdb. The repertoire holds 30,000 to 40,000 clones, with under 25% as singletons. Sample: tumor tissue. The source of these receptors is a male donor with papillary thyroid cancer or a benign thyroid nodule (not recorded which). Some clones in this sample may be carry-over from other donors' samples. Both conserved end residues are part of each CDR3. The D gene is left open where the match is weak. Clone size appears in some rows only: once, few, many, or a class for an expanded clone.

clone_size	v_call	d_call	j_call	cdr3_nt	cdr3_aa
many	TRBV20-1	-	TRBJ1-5	TGCAGTGCTAGAGAAGGACAACAGCCCCAGCATTTT	CSAREGQQPQHF
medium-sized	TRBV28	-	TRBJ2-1	TGTGCCAGCAGTCTCCGTCCCTCCTACAATGAGCAGTTCTTC	CASSLRPSYNEQFF
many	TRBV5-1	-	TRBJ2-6	TGCGCCAGCAGCTTGAACGGCGGACAATCTGGGGCCAACGTCCTGACTTTC	CASSLNGGQSGANVLTF
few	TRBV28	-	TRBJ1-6	TGTGCCAGCAGTTTGCGAGGTTGGGTTTCACCCCTCTACTTT	CASSLRGWVSPLYF
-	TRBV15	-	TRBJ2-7	TGTGCCACCGGCATAGCTAGGGTCCCAAGCTCCTACGAGCAGTACTTC	CATGIARVPSSYEQYF
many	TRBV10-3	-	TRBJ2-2	TGTGCCATCAGTGAAATGAGGGGTACCGGGGAGCTGTTTTTT	CAISEMRGTGELFF
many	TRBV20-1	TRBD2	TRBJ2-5	TGCAGTGCTAGGACGGGAGGGCAAGAGACCCAGTACTTC	CSARTGGQETQYF
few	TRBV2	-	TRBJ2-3	TGTGCCAGTAGTGAAGGGTCCTCAGATACGCAGTATTTT	CASSEGSSDTQYF
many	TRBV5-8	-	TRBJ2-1	TGTGCCAGCAGCACCCAGGGTAATGAGCAGTTCTTC	CASSTQGNEQFF
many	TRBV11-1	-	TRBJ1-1	TGTGCCAGCAGCTTAGGAGGGAACACTGAAGCTTTCTTT	CASSLGGNTEAFF
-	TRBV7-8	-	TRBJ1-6	TGTGACAGCAGCAGCCAGAGACTGGGGGATTTACCCCTCCACTTT	CDSSSQRLGDLPLHF
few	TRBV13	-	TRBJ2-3	TGCGCCAGCAGCTTCGGGGCAGATACGCAGTATTTT	CASSFGADTQYF
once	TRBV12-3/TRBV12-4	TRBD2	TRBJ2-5	TGTGCCAGCAGTCCACAGGTTCCGGGACTAGCTCACCAAGAGACCCAGTACTTC	CASSPQVPGLAHQETQYF
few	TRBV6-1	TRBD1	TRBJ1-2	TGTGCCGGCAGCCAACAGGGGGTAACCGGCTACACCTTC	CAGSQQGVTGYTF
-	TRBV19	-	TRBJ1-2	TGTGCCAGTAGTGCTCCCCGGGACACCTATGGCTACACCTTC	CASSAPRDTYGYTF
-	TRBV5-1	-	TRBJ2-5	TGCGCCAGCATCTTTTTATCGGGAGTAGTGGGGGAGACCCAGTACTTC	CASIFLSGVVGETQYF
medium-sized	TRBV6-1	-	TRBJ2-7	TGTGCCAGCAGTACAAAACGGGGATTCCAGAAATACGAGCAGTACTTC	CASSTKRGFQKYEQYF
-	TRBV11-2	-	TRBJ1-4	TGTGCCAGCAGCTCACCAGGGCGCGTAAAACTGTTTTTT	CASSSPGRVKLFF
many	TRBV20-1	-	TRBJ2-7	TGCAGTGCGGGGACTCCGGGACAAACCTACGAGCAGTACTTC	CSAGTPGQTYEQYF
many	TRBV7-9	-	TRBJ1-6	TGTGCCAGCAGCTTTAACAGGGACTCACCCCTCCACTTT	CASSFNRDSPLHF
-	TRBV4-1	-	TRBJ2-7	TGCGCCAGCAGCCTTGGCAGCTCCTACGAGCAGTACTTC	CASSLGSSYEQYF
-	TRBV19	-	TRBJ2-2	TGTTCCAGTATGTCCCTCAGGAGCGGGGAGCTGTTTTTT	CSSMSLRSGELFF
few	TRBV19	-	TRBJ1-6	TGTGCCAGTAGTATTGACAGTAATTCACCCCTCCACTTT	CASSIDSNSPLHF
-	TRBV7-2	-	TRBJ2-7	TGTGTCATCAGCCCCACGACAGGCTCCTACGAGCAGTACTTC	CVISPTTGSYEQYF
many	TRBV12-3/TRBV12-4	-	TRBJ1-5	TGTGCCAGCAGTTTAGGGGAGGGTGACCAGCCCCAGCATTTT	CASSLGEGDQPQHF
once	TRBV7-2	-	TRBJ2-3	TGTGCCAGCAGCTCAACTAACACAGATACGCAGTATTTT	CASSSTNTDTQYF
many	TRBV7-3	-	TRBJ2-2	TGTGCCAGCAGCCCCCAAGGGGGAGGCACCGGGGAGCTGTTTTTT	CASSPQGGGTGELFF
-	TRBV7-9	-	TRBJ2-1	TGTGCCAGCAGTCCGACGGCGGGCGGAGAGCAGTTCTTC	CASSPTAGGEQFF
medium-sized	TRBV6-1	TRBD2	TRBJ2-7	TGTGCCAGCAGTGAAGTTGGCGGGAGTGCCCATTTGCACTTC	CASSEVGGSAHLHF
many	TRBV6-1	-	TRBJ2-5	TGTGCCAGCAGTCGGACAATCCAAGAGACCCAGTACTTC	CASSRTIQETQYF
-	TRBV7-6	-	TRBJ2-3	TGTGCCAGCAGCTTAGAAACGGGATACACAGATACGCAGTATTTT	CASSLETGYTDTQYF
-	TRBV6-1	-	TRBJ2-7	TGTGCCAGCAGACCCTGTCAGGGGGGTGATCAGTACTTC	CASRPCQGGDQYF
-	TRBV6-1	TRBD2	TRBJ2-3	TGTGCCAGCAGGAGAGGACTAGAGTACACAGATACGCAGTATTTT	CASRRGLEYTDTQYF
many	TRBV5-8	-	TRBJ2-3	TGTGCCAGCAGCTTGGTCCCGGGGGCAGATACGCAGTATTTT	CASSLVPGADTQYF
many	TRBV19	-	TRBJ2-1	TGTGCCAGTAGTCGGGGGGCCCTTGACAATGAGCAGTTCTTC	CASSRGALDNEQFF
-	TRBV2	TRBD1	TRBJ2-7	TGTGCCAGCAGTGTCCGGGACAGGTCCCCCTACAAGCAGTACTTC	CASSVRDRSPYKQYF
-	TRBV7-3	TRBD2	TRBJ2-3	TGTGCCAGCAGCTTAACCCAAATAGCGGGAGGGCCAACAGATACGCAGTATTTT	CASSLTQIAGGPTDTQYF